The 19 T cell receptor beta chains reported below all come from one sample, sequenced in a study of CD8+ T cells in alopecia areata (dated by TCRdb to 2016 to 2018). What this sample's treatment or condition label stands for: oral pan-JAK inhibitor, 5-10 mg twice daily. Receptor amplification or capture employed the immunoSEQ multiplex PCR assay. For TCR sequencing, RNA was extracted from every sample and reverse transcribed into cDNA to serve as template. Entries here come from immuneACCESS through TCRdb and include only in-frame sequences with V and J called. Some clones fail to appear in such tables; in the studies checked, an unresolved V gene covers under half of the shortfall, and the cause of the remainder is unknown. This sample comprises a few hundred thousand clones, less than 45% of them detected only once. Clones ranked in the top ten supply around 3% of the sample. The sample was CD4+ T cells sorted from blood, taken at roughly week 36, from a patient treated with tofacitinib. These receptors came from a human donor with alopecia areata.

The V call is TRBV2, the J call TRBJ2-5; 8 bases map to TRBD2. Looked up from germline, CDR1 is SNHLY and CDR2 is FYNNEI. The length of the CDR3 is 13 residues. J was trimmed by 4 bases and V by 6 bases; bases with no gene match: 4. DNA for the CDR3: TGTGCCAGCAGCGGGGGGGTTCCAGAGACCCAGTACTTC. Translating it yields CASSGGVPETQYF.

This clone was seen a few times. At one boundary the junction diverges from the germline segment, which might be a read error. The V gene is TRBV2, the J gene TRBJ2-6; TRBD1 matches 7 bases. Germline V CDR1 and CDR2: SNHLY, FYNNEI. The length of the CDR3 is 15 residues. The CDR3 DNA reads TGTGCCAGCAGCGAAGACAGGGCTGGGGCCAACGTCCTGACTTTC. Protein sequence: CASSEDRAGANVLTF.

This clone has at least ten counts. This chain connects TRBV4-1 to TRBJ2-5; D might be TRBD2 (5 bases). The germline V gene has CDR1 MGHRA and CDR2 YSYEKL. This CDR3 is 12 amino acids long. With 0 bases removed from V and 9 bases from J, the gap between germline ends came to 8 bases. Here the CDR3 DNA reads TGCGCCAGCAGCCAAGATCTGAGGGCCCAGTACTTC. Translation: CASSQDLRAQYF.

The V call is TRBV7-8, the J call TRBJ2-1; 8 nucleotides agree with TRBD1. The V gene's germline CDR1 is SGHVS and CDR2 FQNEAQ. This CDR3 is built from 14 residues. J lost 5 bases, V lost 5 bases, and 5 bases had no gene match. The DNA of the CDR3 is TGTGCCAGCAGCCAGGACAGGGACCACAATGAGCAGTTCTTC. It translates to CASSQDRDHNEQFF.

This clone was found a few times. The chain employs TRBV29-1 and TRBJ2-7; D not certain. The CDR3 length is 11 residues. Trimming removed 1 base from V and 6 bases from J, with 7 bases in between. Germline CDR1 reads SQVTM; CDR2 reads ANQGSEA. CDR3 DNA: TGCAGCGTTGAAGCGAGATCCGAGCAGTACTTC. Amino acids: CSVEARSEQYF.

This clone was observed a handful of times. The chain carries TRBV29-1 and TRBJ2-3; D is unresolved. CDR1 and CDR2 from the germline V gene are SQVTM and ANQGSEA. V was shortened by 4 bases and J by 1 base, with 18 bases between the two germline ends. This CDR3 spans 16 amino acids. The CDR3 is CSVVLAQRWGTDTQYF. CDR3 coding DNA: TGCAGCGTTGTTCTCGCCCAAAGGTGGGGCACAGATACGCAGTATTTT.

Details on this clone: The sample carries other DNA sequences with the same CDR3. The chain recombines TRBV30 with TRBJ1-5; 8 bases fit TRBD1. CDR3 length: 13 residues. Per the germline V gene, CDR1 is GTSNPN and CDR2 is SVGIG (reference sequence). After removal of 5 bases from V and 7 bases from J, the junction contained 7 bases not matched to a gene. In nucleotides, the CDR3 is TGTGCCTGGGCCCAGGGGGCCGGACAGCCCCAGCATTTT. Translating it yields CAWAQGAGQPQHF.

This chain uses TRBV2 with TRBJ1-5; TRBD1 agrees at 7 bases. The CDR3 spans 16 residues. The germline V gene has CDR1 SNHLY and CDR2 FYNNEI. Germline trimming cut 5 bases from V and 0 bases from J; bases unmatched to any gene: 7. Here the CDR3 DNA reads TGTGCCAGCAGTTGGGACAGCTCTAATAGCAATCAGCCCCAGCATTTT. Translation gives CASSWDSSNSNQPQHF.

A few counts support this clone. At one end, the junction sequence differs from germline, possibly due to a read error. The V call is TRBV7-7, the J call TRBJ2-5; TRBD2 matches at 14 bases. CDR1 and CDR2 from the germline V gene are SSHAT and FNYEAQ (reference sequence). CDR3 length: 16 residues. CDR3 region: CASSPGTSGSSETQYF. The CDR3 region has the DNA TGTGCTAGCAGCCCGGGGACTAGCGGGAGCAGTGAGACCCAGTACTTC.

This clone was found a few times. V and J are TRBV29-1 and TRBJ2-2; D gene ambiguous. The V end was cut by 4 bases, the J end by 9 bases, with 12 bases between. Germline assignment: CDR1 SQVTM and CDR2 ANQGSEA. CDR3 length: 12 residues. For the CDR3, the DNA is TGCAGCGTTGGAAACCAGCCCAGGGAGCTGTTTTTT. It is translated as CSVGNQPRELFF.

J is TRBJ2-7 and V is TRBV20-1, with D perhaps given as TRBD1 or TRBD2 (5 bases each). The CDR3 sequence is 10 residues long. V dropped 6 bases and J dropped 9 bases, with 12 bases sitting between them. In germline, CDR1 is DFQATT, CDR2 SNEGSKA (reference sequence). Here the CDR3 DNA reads TGCAGTGCGTCCGTGGGACGGCAGTACTTC. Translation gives CSASVGRQYF.

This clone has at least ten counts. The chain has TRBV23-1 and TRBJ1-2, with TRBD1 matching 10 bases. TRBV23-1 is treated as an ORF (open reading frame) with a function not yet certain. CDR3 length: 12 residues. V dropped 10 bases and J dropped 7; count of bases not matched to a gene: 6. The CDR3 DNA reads TGCGCCATCGGGGACAGGGGACCTGGCTACACCTTC. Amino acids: CAIGDRGPGYTF.

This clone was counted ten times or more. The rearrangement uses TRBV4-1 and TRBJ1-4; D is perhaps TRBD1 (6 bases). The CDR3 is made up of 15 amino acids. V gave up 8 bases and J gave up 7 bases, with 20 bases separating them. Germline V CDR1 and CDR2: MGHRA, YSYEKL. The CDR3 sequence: CASAVVQGYGEKLFF. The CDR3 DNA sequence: TGCGCCAGCGCCGTCGTACAGGGATACGGTGAAAAACTGTTTTTT.

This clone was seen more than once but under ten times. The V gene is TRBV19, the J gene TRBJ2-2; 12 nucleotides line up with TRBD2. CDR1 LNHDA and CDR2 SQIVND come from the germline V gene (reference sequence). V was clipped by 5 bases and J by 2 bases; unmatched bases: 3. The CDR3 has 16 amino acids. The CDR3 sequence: CASSVGLAGNTGELFF. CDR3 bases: TGTGCCAGTAGTGTCGGACTAGCGGGAAACACCGGGGAGCTGTTTTTT. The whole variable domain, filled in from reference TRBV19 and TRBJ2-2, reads DGGITQSPKYLFRKEGQNVTLSCEQNLNHDAMYWYRQDPGQGLRLIYYSQIVNDFQKGDIAEGYSVSREKKESFPLTVTSAQKNPTAFYLCASSVGLAGNTGELFFGEGSRLTVL.

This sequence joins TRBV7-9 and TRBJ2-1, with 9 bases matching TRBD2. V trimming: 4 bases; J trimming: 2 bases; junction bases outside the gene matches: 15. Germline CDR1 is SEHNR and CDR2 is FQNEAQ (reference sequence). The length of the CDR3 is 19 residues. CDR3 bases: TGTGCCAGCAGCTCCAGGCCAGTTGGTAGCGGGAGAACCTACAATGAGCAGTTCTTC. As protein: CASSSRPVGSGRTYNEQFF.

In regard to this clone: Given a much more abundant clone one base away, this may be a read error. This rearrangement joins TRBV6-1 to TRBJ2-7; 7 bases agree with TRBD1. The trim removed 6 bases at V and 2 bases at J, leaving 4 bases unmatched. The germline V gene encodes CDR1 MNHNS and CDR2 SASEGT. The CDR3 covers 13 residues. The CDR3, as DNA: TGTGCCAGCAGCCTGACAGGGCCCTACGAGCAGTACTTC. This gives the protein CASSLTGPYEQYF.

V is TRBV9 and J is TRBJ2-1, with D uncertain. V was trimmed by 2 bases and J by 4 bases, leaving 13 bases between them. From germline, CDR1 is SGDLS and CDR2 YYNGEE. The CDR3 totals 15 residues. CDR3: CASSVAFTAYNEQFF. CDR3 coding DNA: TGTGCCAGCAGCGTCGCCTTTACCGCTTACAATGAGCAGTTCTTC.

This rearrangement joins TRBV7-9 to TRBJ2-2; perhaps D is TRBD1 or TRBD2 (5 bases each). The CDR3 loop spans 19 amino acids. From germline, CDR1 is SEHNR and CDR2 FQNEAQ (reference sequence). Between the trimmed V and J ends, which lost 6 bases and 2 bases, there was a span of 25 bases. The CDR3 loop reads CASRQNSGTRRFNTGELFF. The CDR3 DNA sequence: TGTGCCAGCAGACAAAACTCCGGGACCCGCCGGTTTAACACCGGGGAGCTGTTTTTT.

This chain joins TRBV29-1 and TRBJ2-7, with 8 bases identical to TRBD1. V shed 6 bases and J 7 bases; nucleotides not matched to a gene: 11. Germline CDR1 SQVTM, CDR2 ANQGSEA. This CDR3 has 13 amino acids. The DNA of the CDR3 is TGCAGCGTCGCGGACAGGGTCGAGGGGGAGCAGTACTTC. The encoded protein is CSVADRVEGEQYF.